The 18 T cell receptor beta chains below come from one sample, sequenced in a study of pediatric ulcerative colitis. Rectal tissue came from one to two pinch biopsies taken at colonoscopy. The protocol was immunoSEQ multiplex PCR, while the TCRdb copy is restricted to in-frame clones and leaves out a portion. This sample has over 20,000 clones, with over 60% found just once. Sequenced sample: gut tissue. The receptors here all came from a boy between 10 and 17 years old with severe ulcerative colitis.

This rearrangement joins TRBV30 to TRBJ1-2; the D gene is possibly TRBD1 (6 bases). Germline CDR1 is GTSNPN and CDR2 is SVGIG (reference sequence). The CDR3 is 12 residues long. The chain's CDR3 is CVVKGGYYGYTF. The CDR3 DNA sequence: TGTGTGGTGAAGGGGGGATACTATGGCTACACCTTC.

This clone has just a few counts. The J gene is TRBJ1-2, the V gene TRBV5-1, with 7 nucleotides matching TRBD1. V lost 4 bases and J lost 0; bases outside the gene matches: 6. CDR1 is SGHRS and CDR2 is YFSETQ in the germline V gene. The length of the CDR3 is 15 residues. CDR3 DNA sequence: TGCGCCAGCAGCCCCCTCACAGGGGCTAACTATGGCTACACCTTC. Residues: CASSPLTGANYGYTF. The full variable domain, with the rest looked up from reference TRBV5-1 and TRBJ1-2, is KAGVTQTPRYLIKTRGQQVTLSCSPISGHRSVSWYQQTPGQGLQFLFEYFSETQRNKGNFPGRFSGRQFSNSRSEMNVSTLELGDSALYLCASSPLTGANYGYTFGSGTRLTVV.

The genes are TRBV5-6 and TRBJ1-2, with a possible D match to TRBD1 (5 bases). In germline, CDR1 is SGHDT, CDR2 YYEEEE. The CDR3 extends over 15 amino acids. The V end lost 3 bases, the J end lost 0 bases, and 12 bases lay between the germline ends. CDR3 sequence: CASSWGRTPNYGYTF. The CDR3 DNA follows: TGTGCCAGCAGCTGGGGACGGACGCCTAACTATGGCTACACCTTC.

V usage is TRBV5-1 and J usage is TRBJ2-7; D is perhaps TRBD2 (5 bases). Per the germline V gene, CDR1 is SGHRS and CDR2 is YFSETQ. This CDR3 comprises 13 residues. V was clipped by 2 bases and J by 6 bases, with 12 bases between them. CDR3 in DNA: TGCGCCAGCAGCTTCTTACTAGGAATCGAGCAGTACTTC. As protein: CASSFLLGIEQYF.

The chain joins TRBV7-2 to TRBJ2-3, with 7 bases identical to TRBD1. V trimming: 5 bases; J trimming: 8 bases; junction bases outside the gene matches: 13. Germline V gives CDR1 SGHTA, CDR2 FQGNSA. The CDR3 spans 15 residues. The CDR3 coding sequence is TGTGCCAGCAGCCTCGAAATGACAGGGATCGGTACGCAGTATTTT. Amino acids: CASSLEMTGIGTQYF.

This sequence joins TRBV6-5 and TRBJ2-1, with TRBD2 identical over 10 bases. V was pared by 10 bases and J by 6 bases, with 6 bases of the junction left unmatched. This CDR3 has 13 residues. Germline V gene data show CDR1 as MNHEY and CDR2 as SVGAGI. The CDR3 bases are TGTGCCACCGGGACTAGCGATGTCAATGAGCAGTTCTTC. It specifies CATGTSDVNEQFF.

The chain links TRBV10-1 to TRBJ2-7, with D perhaps TRBD2 (6 bases). CDR3 size: 12 residues. Germline CDR1 reads WNHNN; CDR2 reads SYGVQD (reference sequence). Trimming pared 0 bases from V and 9 bases from J, leaving 9 bases between. The CDR3 nucleotides read TGCGCCAGCAGTGAGTCGGGGGGATGGCAGTACTTC. Its protein is CASSESGGWQYF.

The chain joins TRBV12-5 to TRBJ2-3, with D uncertain. The CDR3 covers 13 residues. The V end lost 2 bases, the J end lost 4 bases, and 7 bases lay between the germline ends. Germline loops: CDR1 LGHNT, CDR2 FRNRAP. CDR3: CASGLSAADTQYF. The CDR3 DNA reads TGTGCTAGTGGTTTGAGTGCGGCAGATACGCAGTATTTT. The variable domain in full, with the rest retrieved from reference TRBV12-5 and TRBJ2-3, is DARVTQTPRHKVTEMGQEVTMRCQPILGHNTVFWYRQTMMQGLELLAYFRNRAPLDDSGMPKDRFSAEMPDATLATLKIQPSEPRDSAVYFCASGLSAADTQYFGPGTRLTVL.

This clone was found once. The chain joins TRBV30 to TRBJ2-2, with TRBD2 matching 8 bases. The CDR3 length is 14 residues. V was clipped by 4 bases and J by 3 bases; unmatched bases: 4. Germline loops: CDR1 GTSNPN, CDR2 SVGIG (reference sequence). The CDR3 here is CAWTAGGYTGELFF. Here the CDR3 DNA reads TGTGCCTGGACTGCGGGGGGCTACACCGGGGAGCTGTTTTTT. Full variable domain (outside the CDR3, taken from reference TRBV30 and TRBJ2-2): SQTIHQWPATLVQPVGSPLSLECTVEGTSNPNLYWYRQAAGRGLQLLFYSVGIGQISSEVPQNLSASRPQDRQFILSSKKLLLSDSGFYLCAWTAGGYTGELFFGEGSRLTVL.

The V gene is TRBV7-9, the J gene TRBJ2-2; the match to TRBD1 covers 9 bases. V gave up 7 bases and J gave up 5 bases; unmatched junction bases: 11. This CDR3 has 16 amino acids. CDR1 and CDR2 from the germline V gene are SEHNR and FQNEAQ (reference sequence). The CDR3 reads CASISAGTGFTGELFF. The CDR3, as DNA: TGTGCCAGCATCTCCGCCGGGACAGGGTTTACCGGGGAGCTGTTTTTT.

The V gene is TRBV20-1, the J gene TRBJ1-2; D remains ambiguous. The CDR3 runs 10 residues. Trimming removed 6 bases at V and 1 base at J, with 3 bases between. Looked up from germline, CDR1 is DFQATT and CDR2 is SNEGSKA (reference sequence). The CDR3 loop is CSANNYGYTF. CDR3 bases: TGCAGTGCCAATAACTATGGCTACACCTTC.

This sequence joins TRBV30 and TRBJ1-2; D remains unclear. Germline assignment: CDR1 GTSNPN and CDR2 SVGIG (reference sequence). With 5 bases removed from V and 5 bases from J, the gap between germline ends came to 6 bases. CDR3 length: 10 residues. The CDR3 nucleotides are TGTGCCTGGGAGGGATATGGCTACACCTTC. Protein product: CAWEGYGYTF. Using reference TRBV30 and TRBJ1-2 for the parts outside the CDR3, the full variable domain is SQTIHQWPATLVQPVGSPLSLECTVEGTSNPNLYWYRQAAGRGLQLLFYSVGIGQISSEVPQNLSASRPQDRQFILSSKKLLLSDSGFYLCAWEGYGYTFGSGTRLTVV.

The chain carries TRBV4-1 and TRBJ2-5; unclear D gene. V shed 1 base and J shed 0 bases, with 9 bases lying between them. Germline CDR1 reads MGHRA; CDR2 reads YSYEKL. The CDR3 totals 15 residues. CDR3: CASSQGEPYQETQYF. The CDR3 region has the DNA TGCGCCAGCAGCCAAGGTGAACCATACCAAGAGACCCAGTACTTC.

The chain couples TRBV6-4 to TRBJ2-3, with TRBD2 matching 14 bases. With 0 bases clipped from V and 8 bases from J, the junction kept 1 base outside the gene matches. CDR1 is MRHNA and CDR2 is SNTAGT in the germline V gene. This CDR3 spans 15 amino acids. CDR3 sequence (DNA): TGTGCCAGCAGTGACTCGACTAGCGGGGGGGCTACGCAGTATTTT. This translates into CASSDSTSGGATQYF.

This sequence joins TRBV7-8 and TRBJ2-5; no reliable D call. Between the trimmed V and J ends, which lost 5 bases and 2 bases, there was a span of 6 bases. Germline lookup yields CDR1 SGHVS and CDR2 FQNEAQ. This CDR3 spans 12 amino acids. The CDR3 here is CASSSRQETQYF. As DNA, the CDR3 is TGTGCCAGCAGCAGTCGACAAGAGACCCAGTACTTC.

The chain couples TRBV5-8 to TRBJ2-2; 7 bases agree with TRBD2. The J segment lost 5 bases and the V segment lost 0 bases, leaving 10 bases of the junction unmatched. This CDR3 region has 17 residues. Germline V gene data show CDR1 as SGHTS and CDR2 as YDEGEE. The CDR3 region has the DNA TGTGCCAGCAGCTTGGGGCGGATAGCGGGTGCAACCGGGGAGCTGTTTTTT. It yields the protein CASSLGRIAGATGELFF.

Only one count was recorded for this clone. This chain joins TRBV15 and TRBJ2-5; unclear D gene. V lost 0 bases to trimming and J lost 2 bases, with 10 bases between them. Germline-derived CDR1 and CDR2 are LNHNV and YYDKDF (reference sequence). The CDR3 runs to 15 residues. The CDR3 nucleotides are TGTGCCACCAGCAGAGACCCGCAGCAACAAGAGACCCAGTACTTC. Its protein is CATSRDPQQQETQYF.

J is TRBJ2-2 and V is TRBV6-5; possible D gene TRBD1, 5 bases. Germline V CDR1 and CDR2: MNHEY, SVGAGI. With 10 bases removed from V and 0 bases from J, the gap between germline ends came to 9 bases. The CDR3 is 13 amino acids. This chain's CDR3 is CATRVANTGELFF. The CDR3, as DNA: TGTGCCACCAGGGTGGCGAACACCGGGGAGCTGTTTTTT.